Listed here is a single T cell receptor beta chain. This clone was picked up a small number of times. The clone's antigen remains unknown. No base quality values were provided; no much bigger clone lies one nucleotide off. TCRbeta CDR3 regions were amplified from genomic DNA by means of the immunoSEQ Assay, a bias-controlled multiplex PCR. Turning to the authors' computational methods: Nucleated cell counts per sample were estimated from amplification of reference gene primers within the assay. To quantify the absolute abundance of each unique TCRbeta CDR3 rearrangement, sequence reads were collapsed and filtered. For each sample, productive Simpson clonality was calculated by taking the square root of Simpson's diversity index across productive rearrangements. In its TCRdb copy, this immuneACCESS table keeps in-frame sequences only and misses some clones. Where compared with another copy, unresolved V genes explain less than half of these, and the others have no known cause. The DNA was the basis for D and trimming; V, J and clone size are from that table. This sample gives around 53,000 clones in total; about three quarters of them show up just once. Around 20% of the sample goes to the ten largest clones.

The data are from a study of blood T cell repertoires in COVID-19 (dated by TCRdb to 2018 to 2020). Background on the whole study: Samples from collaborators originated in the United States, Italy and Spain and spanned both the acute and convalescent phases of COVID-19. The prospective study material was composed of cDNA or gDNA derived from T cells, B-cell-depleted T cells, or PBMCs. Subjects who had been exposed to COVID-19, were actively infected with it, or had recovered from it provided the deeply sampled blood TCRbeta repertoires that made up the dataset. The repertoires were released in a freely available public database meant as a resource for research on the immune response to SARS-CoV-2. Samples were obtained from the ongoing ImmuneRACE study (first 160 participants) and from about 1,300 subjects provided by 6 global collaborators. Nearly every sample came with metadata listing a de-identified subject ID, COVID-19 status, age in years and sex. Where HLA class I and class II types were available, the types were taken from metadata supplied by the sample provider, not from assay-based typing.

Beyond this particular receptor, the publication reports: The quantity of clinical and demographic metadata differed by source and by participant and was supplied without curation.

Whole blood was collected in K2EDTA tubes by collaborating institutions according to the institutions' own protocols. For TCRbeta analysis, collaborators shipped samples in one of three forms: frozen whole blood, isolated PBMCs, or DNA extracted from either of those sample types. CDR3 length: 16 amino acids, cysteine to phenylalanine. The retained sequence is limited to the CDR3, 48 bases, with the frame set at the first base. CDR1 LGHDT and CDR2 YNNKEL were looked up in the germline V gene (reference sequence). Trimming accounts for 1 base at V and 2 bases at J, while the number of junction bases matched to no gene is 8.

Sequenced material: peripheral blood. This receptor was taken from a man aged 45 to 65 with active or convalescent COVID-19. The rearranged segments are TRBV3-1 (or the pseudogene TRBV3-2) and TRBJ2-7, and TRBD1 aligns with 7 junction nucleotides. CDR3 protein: CASSQGTRGRPYEQYF. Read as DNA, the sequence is TGTGCCAGCAGCCAAGGAACTAGGGGGCGACCCTACGAGCAGTACTTC.